This TCR beta chain was captured in a study of blood T cell repertoires in COVID-19. Study details: COVID-19 samples collected from the United States, Italy and Spain covered acute and convalescent phases. T cells, B-cell-depleted T cells, or PBMCs provided the cDNA or gDNA that served as material.

The germline CDR1 and CDR2 sequences are MNHEY and SVGEGT. V lost 6 bases and J lost 3, with 17 bases in between. The CDR3 has 15 amino acids. This clone appeared once. Study processing details: Using reference gene primer amplification, nucleated cell counts were estimated. TCRdb's table, derived via immunoSEQ multiplex PCR, lists solely in-frame clones and lacks some. V, J and clone size reflect that table, while D and trimming were determined from the DNA. Here the sample spans more than 45,000 clones, 65% to 85% being singletons. The source is a man aged 35-49 years with acute or convalescent COVID-19. The rearrangement links TRBV6-2 or TRBV6-3 to TRBJ1-2; the D gene is possibly TRBD1 (5 bases). Sequencing was performed on peripheral blood. The CDR3 is CASSARGGSDYGYTF. CDR3 nucleotide sequence: TGTGCCAGCAGCGCCCGCGGGGGGAGTGACTATGGCTACACCTTC.